This entry is about one T cell receptor (beta chain). Its specificity is not known. This record belongs to a study of T cell repertoires in cytomegalovirus infection. Overall study: Shared public TCR beta signatures pointed to both CMV infection and a matching HLA type. Regarding the study as a whole: Clonotype analysis showed dominance of the ex vivo response by HLA-C-restricted CMV-specific TCR beta clonotypes.

Germline values: CDR1 SGHDT, CDR2 YYEEEE. Between the trimmed V and J ends, which lost 4 bases and 0 bases, there was a span of 14 bases. CDR3 size: 16 residues. TCRdb fed the reads into MiXCR, producing one record per CDR3 protein. This table has approximately 500,000 distinct CDR3 sequences, around 10% appearing once. Sequencing input: PBMCs. The chain joins TRBV5-6 to TRBJ2-1, with D perhaps TRBD1 or TRBD2 (5 bases each). This clonotype was sampled from a human donor in good health (CMV status not recorded). Some clones in this sample may be carry-over from other donors' samples. CDR3 sequence reads: CASSRGGGFSYNEQFF. DNA for the CDR3: TGTGCCAGCAGCCGGGGCGGCGGATTCTCCTACAATGAGCAGTTCTTC.